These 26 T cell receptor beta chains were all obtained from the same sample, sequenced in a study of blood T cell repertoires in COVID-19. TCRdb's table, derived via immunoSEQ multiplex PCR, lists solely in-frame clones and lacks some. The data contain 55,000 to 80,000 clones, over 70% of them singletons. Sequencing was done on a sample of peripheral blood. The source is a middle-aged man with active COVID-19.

CDR3 in amino acids: CASSFTPSRGSPLHF. CDR3 DNA: TGTGCCAGCAGTTTCACCCCCTCCAGGGGTTCACCCCTCCACTTT. The V call is TRBV28, the J call TRBJ1-6; D may be TRBD1 (6 bases). With 3 bases removed from V and 9 bases from J, the gap between germline ends came to 15 bases. This CDR3 comprises 15 residues. Looked up from germline, CDR1 is MDHEN and CDR2 is SYDVKM. The complete variable domain, with remaining parts taken from reference TRBV28 and TRBJ1-6, reads DVKVTQSSRYLVKRTGEKVFLECVQDMDHENMFWYRQDPGLGLRLIYFSYDVKMKEKGDIPEGYSVSREKKERFSLILESASTNQTSMYLCASSFTPSRGSPLHFGNGTRLTVT.

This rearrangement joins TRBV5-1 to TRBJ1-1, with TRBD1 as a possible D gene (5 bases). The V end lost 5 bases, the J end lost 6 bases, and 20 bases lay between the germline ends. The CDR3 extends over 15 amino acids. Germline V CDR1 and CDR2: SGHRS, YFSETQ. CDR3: CASSLIDVLGAEAFF. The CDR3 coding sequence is TGCGCCAGCAGTTTAATCGATGTTTTAGGGGCTGAAGCTTTCTTT.

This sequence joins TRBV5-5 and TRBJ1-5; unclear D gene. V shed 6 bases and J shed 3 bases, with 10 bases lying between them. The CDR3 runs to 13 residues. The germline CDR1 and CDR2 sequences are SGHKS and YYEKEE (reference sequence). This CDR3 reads CASTFIPNQPQHF. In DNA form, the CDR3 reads TGTGCCAGCACCTTCATCCCCAATCAGCCCCAGCATTTT.

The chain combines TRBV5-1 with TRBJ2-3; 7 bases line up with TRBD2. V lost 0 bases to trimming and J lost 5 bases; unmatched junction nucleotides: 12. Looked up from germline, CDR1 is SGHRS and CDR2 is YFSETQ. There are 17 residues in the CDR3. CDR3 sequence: CASSLVVGGIAGDTQYF. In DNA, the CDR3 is TGCGCCAGCAGCTTGGTAGTTGGCGGGATAGCGGGAGATACGCAGTATTTT. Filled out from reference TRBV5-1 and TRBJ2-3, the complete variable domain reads KAGVTQTPRYLIKTRGQQVTLSCSPISGHRSVSWYQQTPGQGLQFLFEYFSETQRNKGNFPGRFSGRQFSNSRSEMNVSTLELGDSALYLCASSLVVGGIAGDTQYFGPGTRLTVL.

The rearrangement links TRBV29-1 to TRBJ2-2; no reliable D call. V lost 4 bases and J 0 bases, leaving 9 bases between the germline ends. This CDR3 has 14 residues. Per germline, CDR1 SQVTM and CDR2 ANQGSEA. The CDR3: CSVGRQANTGELFF. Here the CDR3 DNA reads TGCAGCGTTGGTCGTCAGGCGAACACCGGGGAGCTGTTTTTT.

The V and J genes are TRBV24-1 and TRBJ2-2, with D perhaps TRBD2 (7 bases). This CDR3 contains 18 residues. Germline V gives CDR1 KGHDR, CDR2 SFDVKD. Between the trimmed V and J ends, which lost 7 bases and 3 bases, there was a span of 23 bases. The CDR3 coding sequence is TGTGCCACCAGGTCACCTGGGGGGGGCGTATCGGACACCGGGGAGCTGTTTTTT. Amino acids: CATRSPGGGVSDTGELFF.

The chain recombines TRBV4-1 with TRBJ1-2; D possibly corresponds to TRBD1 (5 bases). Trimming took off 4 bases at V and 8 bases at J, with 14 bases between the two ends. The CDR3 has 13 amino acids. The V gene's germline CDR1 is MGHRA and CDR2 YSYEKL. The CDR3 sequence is CASSLAGGGGYTF. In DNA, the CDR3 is TGCGCCAGCAGCCTGGCGGGGGGAGGCGGCTACACCTTC.

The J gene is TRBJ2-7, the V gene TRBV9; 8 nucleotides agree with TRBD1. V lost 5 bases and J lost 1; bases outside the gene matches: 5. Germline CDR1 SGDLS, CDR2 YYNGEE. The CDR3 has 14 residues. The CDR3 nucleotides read TGTGCCAGCAGTGACGGGACAGGTTCCTACGAGCAGTACTTC. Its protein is CASSDGTGSYEQYF. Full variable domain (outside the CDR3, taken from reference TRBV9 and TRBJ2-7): DSGVTQTPKHLITATGQRVTLRCSPRSGDLSVYWYQQSLDQGLQFLIQYYNGEERAKGNILERFSAQQFPDLHSELNLSSLELGDSALYFCASSDGTGSYEQYFGPGTRLTVT.

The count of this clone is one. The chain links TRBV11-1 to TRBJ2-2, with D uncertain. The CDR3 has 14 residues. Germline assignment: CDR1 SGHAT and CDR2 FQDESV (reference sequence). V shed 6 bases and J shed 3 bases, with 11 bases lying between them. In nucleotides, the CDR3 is TGTGCCAGCAGTCGACTTATAGACACCGGGGAGCTGTTTTTT. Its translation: CASSRLIDTGELFF.

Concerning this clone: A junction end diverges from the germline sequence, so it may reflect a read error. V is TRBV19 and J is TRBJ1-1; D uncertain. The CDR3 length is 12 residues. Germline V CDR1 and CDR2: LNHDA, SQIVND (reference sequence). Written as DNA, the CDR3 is TGTGCCAGTAGTATCGGAGGGAAGATGAGTCGATTC. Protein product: CASSIGGKMSRF.

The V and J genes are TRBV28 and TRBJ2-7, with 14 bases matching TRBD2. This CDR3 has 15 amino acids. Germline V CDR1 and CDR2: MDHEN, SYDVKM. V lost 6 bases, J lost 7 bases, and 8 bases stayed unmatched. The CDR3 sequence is CASRMTSGRGREQYF. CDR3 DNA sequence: TGTGCCAGCAGGATGACTAGCGGGAGGGGAAGGGAGCAGTACTTC.

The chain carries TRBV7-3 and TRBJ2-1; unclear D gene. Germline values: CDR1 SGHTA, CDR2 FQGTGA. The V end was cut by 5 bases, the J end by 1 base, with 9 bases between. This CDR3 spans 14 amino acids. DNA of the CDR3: TGTGCCAGCAGCGACGCGGTTTCCTACAATGAGCAGTTCTTC. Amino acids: CASSDAVSYNEQFF.

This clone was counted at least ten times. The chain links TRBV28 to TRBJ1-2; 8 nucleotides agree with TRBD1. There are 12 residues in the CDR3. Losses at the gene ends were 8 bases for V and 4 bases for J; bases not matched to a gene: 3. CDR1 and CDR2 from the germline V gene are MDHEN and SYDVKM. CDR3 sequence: CASGDRSYGYTF. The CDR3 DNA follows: TGTGCCAGCGGGGACAGGAGCTATGGCTACACCTTC.

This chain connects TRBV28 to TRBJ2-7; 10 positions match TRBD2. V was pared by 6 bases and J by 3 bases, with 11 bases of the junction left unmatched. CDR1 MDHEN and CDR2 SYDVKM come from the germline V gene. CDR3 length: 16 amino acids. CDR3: CASSLLGQREGYEQYF. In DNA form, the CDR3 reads TGTGCCAGCAGCCTACTCGGTCAGCGGGAGGGCTACGAGCAGTACTTC.

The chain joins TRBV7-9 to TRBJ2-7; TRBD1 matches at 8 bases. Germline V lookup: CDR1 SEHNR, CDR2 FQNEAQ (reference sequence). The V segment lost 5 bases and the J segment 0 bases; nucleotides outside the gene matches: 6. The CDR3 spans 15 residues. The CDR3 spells CASSRGGTGSYEQYF. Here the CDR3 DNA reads TGTGCCAGCAGCCGGGGCGGGACAGGCTCCTACGAGCAGTACTTC. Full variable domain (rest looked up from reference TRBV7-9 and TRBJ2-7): DTGVSQNPRHKITKRGQNVTFRCDPISEHNRLYWYRQTLGQGPEFLTYFQNEAQLEKSRLLSDRFSAERPKGSFSTLEIQRTEQGDSAMYLCASSRGGTGSYEQYFGPGTRLTVT.

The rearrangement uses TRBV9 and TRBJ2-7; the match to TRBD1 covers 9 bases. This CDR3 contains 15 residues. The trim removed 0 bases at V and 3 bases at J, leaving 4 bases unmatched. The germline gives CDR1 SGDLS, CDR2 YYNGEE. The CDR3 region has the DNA TGTGCCAGCAGCGTAGCCGGGACAGGGCACTACGAGCAGTACTTC. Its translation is CASSVAGTGHYEQYF.

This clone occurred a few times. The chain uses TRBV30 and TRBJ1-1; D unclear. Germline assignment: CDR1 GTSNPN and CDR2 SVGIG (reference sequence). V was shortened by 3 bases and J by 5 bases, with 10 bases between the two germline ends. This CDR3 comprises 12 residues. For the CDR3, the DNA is TGTGCCTGGAGCGCCCATCGGACTGAAGCTTTCTTT. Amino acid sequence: CAWSAHRTEAFF.

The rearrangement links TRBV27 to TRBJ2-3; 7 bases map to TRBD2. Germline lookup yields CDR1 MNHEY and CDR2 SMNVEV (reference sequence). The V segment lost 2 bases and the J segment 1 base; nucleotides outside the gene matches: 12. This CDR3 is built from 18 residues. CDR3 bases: TGTGCCAGCAGTTTACCCCCGCGACTAGCAGGCGGCACAGATACGCAGTATTTT. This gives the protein CASSLPPRLAGGTDTQYF.

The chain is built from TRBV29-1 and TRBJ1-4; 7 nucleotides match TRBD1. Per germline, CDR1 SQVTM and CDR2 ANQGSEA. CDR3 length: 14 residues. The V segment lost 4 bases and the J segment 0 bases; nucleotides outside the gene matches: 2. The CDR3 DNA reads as TGCAGCGTTGTTGGGACAGCAACTAATGAAAAACTGTTTTTT. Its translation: CSVVGTATNEKLFF.

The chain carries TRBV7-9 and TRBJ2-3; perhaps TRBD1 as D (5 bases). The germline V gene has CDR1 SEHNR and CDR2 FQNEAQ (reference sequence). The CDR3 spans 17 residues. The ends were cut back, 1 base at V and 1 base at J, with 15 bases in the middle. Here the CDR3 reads CASSLVWRQGGTDTQYF. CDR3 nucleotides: TGTGCCAGCAGCTTAGTTTGGCGGCAGGGCGGCACAGATACGCAGTATTTT.

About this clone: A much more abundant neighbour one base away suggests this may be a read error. CDR3 residues: CASKGGNQPQHF. DNA for the CDR3: TGTGCCAGCAAAGGAGGGAATCAGCCCCAGCATTTT. The gene calls are TRBV6-5 and TRBJ1-5; D unresolved. The germline CDR1 and CDR2 sequences are MNHEY and SVGAGI. The CDR3 totals 12 residues. Trimming took 7 bases from V and 4 from J, leaving 8 bases between them.

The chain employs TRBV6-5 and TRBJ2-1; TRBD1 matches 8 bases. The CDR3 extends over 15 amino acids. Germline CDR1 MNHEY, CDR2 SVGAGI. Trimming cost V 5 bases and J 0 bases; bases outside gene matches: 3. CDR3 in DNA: TGTGCCAGCAGTCGGACAGGGAGCTCCTACAATGAGCAGTTCTTC. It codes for CASSRTGSSYNEQFF.

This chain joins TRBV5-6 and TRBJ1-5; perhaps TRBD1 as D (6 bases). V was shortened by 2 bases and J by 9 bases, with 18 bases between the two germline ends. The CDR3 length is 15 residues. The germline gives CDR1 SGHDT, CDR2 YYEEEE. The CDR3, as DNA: TGTGCCAGCAGCTTCTCCTACAGGGACCCATCGCCCCAGCATTTT. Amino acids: CASSFSYRDPSPQHF.

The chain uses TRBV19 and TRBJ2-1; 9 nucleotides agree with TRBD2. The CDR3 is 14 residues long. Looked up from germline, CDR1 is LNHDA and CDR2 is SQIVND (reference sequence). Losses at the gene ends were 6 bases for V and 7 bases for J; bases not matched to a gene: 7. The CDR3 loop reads CASRGGRVANEQFF. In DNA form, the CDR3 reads TGTGCCAGTAGGGGCGGGAGGGTGGCTAATGAGCAGTTCTTC.

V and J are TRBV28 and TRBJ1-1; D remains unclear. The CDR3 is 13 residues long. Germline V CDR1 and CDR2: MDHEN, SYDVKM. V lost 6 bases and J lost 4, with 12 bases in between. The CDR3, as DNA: TGTGCCAGCAGGGGAGGGTTTCGCACTGAAGCTTTCTTT. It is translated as CASRGGFRTEAFF.

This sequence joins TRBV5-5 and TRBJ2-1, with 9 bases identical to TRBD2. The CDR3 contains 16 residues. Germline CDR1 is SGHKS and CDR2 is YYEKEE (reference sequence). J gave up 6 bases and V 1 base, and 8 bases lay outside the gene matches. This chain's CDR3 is CASSLKGVLAGNEQFF. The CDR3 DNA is TGTGCCAGCAGCTTGAAGGGAGTACTAGCGGGCAATGAGCAGTTCTTC.